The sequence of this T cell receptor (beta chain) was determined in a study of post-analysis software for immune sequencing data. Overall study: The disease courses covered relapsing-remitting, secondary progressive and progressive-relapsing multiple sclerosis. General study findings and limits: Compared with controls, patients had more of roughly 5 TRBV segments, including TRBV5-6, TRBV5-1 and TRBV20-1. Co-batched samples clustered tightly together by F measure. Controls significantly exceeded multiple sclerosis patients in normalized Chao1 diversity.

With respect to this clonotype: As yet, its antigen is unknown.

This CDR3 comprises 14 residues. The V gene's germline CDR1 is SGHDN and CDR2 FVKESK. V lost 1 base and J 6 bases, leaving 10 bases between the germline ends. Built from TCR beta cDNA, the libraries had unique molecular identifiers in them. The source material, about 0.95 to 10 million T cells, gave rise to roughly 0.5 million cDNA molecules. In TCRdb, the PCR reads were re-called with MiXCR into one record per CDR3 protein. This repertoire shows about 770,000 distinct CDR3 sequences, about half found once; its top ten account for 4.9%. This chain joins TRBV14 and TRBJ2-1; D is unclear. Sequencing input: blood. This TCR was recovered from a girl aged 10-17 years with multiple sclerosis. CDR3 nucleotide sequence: TGTGCCAGCAGCCAAGTTAAGGGTTTCAATGAGCAGTTCTTC. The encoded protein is CASSQVKGFNEQFF.